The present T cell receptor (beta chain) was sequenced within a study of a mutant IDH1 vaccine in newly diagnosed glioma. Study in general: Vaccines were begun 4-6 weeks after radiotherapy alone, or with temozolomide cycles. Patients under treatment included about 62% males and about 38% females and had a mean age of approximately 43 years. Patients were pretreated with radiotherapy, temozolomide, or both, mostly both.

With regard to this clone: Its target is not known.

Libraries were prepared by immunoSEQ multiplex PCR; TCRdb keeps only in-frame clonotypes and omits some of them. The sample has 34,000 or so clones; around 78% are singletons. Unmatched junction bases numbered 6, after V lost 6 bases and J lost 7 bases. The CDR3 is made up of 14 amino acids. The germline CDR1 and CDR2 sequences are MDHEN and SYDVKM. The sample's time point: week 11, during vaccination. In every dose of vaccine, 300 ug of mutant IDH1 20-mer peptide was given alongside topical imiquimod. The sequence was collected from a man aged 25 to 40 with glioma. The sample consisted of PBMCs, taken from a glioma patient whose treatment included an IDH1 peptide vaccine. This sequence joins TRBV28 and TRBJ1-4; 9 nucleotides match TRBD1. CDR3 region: CASSLTGGGEKLFF. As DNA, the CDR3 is TGTGCCAGCAGCCTTACAGGGGGCGGTGAAAAACTGTTTTTT.